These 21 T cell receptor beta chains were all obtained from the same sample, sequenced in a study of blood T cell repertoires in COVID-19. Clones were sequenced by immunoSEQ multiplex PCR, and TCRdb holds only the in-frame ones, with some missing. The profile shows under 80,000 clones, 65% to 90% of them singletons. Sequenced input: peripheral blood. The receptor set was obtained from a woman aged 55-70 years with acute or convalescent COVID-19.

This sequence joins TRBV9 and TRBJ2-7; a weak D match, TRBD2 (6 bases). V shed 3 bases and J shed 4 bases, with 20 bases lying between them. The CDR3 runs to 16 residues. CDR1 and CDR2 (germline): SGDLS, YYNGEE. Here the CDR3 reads CASSARPGLSSYEQYF. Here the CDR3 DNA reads TGTGCCAGCAGCGCTCGACCGGGACTTAGTTCGTACGAGCAGTACTTC.

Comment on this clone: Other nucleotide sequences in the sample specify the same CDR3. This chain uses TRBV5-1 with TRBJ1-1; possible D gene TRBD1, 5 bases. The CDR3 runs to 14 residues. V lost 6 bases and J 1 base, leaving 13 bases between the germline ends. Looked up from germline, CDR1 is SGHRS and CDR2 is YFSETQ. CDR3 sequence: CASTPTGENTEAFF. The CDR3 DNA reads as TGCGCCAGCACTCCTACGGGGGAGAACACTGAAGCTTTCTTT.

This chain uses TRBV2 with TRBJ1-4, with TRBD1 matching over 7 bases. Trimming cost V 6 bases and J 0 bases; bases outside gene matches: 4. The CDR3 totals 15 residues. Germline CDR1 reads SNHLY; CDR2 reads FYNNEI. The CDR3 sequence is CASRGQLTTNEKLFF. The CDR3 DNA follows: TGTGCCAGCAGGGGACAGCTTACAACTAATGAAAAACTGTTTTTT.

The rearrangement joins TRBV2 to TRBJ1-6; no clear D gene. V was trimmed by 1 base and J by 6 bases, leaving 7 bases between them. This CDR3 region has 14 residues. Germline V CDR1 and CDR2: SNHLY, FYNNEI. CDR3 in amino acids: CASSEGRRNSPLHF. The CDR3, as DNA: TGTGCCAGCAGTGAAGGGAGGCGTAATTCACCCCTCCACTTT. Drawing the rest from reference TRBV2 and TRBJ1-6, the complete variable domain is EPEVTQTPSHQVTQMGQEVILRCVPISNHLYFYWYRQILGQKVEFLVSFYNNEISEKSEIFDDQFSVERPDGSNFTLKIRSTKLEDSAMYFCASSEGRRNSPLHFGNGTRLTVT.

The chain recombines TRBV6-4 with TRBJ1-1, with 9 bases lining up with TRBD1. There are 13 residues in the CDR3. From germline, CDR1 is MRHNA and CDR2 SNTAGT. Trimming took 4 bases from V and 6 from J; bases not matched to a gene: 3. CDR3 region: CASSAQGASEAFF. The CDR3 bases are TGTGCCAGCAGTGCACAGGGGGCGTCTGAAGCTTTCTTT.

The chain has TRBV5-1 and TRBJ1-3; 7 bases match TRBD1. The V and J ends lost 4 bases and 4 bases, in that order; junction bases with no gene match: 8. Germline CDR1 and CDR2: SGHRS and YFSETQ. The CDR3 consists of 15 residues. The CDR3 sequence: CASSPEGGQGNTIYF. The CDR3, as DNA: TGCGCCAGCAGCCCCGAGGGGGGACAGGGAAACACCATATATTTT.

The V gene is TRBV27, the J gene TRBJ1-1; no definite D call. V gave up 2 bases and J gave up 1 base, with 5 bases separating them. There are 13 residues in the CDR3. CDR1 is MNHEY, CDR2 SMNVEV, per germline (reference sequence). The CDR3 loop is CASSLEGNTEAFF. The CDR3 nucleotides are TGTGCCAGCAGTTTAGAGGGGAACACTGAAGCTTTCTTT.

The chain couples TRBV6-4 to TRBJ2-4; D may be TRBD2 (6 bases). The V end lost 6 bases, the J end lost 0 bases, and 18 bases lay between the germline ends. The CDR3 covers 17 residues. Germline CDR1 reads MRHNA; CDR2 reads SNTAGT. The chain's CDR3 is CASRRVGRQLAKNIQYF. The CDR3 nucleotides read TGTGCCAGCAGGCGGGTTGGGAGGCAGCTAGCCAAAAACATTCAGTACTTC.

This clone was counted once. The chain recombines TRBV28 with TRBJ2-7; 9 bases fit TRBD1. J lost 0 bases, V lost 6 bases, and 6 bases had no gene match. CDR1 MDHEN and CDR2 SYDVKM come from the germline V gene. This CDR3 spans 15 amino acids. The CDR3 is CASRPHRGLSYEQYF. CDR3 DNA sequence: TGTGCCAGCAGGCCTCACAGGGGGCTCTCCTACGAGCAGTACTTC.

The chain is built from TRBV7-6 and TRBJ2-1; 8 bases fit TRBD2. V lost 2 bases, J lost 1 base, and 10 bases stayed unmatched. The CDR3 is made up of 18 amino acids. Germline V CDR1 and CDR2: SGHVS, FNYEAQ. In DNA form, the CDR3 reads TGTGCCAGCAGCTTAAGAACCCCGGCTAGCGGGTCCTACAATGAGCAGTTCTTC. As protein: CASSLRTPASGSYNEQFF. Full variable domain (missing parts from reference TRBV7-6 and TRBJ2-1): GAGVSQSPRYKVTKRGQDVALRCDPISGHVSLYWYRQALGQGPEFLTYFNYEAQQDKSGLPNDRFSAERPEGSISTLTIQRTEQRDSAMYRCASSLRTPASGSYNEQFFGPGTRLTVL.

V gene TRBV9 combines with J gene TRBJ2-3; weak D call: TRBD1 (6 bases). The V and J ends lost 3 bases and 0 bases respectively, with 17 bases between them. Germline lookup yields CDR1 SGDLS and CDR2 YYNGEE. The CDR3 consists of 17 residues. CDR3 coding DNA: TGTGCCAGCAGCGAGAGGGGGACGGACCATAGCACAGATACGCAGTATTTT. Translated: CASSERGTDHSTDTQYF.

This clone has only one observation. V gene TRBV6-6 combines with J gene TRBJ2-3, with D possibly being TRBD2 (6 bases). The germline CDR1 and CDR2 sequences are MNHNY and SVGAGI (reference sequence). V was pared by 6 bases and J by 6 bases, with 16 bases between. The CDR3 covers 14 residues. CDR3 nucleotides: TGTGCCAGCAGGAACCGCGGGATGGTGGATACGCAGTATTTT. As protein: CASRNRGMVDTQYF.

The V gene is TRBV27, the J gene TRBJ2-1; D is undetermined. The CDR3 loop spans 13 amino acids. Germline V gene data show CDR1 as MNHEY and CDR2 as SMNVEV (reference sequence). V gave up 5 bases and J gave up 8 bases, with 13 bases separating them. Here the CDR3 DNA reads TGTGCCAGCAGTCTCAAAAACCGCGATGAGCAGTTCTTC. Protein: CASSLKNRDEQFF.

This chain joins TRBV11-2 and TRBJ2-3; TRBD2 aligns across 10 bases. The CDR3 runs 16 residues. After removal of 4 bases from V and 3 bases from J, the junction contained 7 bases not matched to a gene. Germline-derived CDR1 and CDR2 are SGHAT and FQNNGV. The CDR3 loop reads CASSSERGGQTDTQYF. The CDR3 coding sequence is TGTGCCAGCAGCTCCGAGCGGGGGGGCCAGACAGATACGCAGTATTTT.

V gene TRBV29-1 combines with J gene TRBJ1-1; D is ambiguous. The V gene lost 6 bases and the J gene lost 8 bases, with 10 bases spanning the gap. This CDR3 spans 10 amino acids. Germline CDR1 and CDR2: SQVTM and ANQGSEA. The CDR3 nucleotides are TGCAGCGTCGCAGAACCCGAAGCTTTCTTT. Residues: CSVAEPEAFF.

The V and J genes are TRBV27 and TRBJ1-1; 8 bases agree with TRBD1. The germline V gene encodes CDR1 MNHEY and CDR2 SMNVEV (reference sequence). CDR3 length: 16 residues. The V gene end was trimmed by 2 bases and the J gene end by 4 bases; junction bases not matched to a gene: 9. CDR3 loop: CASSLTLAGGFTEAFF. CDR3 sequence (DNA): TGTGCCAGCAGTTTAACTCTGGCAGGGGGCTTCACTGAAGCTTTCTTT.

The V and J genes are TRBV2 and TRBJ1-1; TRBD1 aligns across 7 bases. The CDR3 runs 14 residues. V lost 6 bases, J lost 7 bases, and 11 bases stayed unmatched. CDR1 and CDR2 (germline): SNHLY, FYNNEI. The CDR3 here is CASSYPRGTVEAFF. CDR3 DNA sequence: TGTGCCAGCAGCTATCCCAGGGGGACGGTTGAAGCTTTCTTT. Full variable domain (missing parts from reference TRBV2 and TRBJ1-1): EPEVTQTPSHQVTQMGQEVILRCVPISNHLYFYWYRQILGQKVEFLVSFYNNEISEKSEIFDDQFSVERPDGSNFTLKIRSTKLEDSAMYFCASSYPRGTVEAFFGQGTRLTVV.

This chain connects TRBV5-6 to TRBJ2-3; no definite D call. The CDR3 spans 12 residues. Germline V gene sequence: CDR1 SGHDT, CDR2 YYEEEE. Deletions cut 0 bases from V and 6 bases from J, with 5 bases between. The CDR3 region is CASSLALDTQYF. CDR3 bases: TGTGCCAGCAGCTTGGCCCTGGATACGCAGTATTTT.

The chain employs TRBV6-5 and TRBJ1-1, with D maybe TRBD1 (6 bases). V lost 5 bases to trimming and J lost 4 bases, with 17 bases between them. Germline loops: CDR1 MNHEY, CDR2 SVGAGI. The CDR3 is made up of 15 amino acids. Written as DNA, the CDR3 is TGTGCCAGCAGTACCCCTGGGGGGGCTGTCACTGAAGCTTTCTTT. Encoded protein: CASSTPGGAVTEAFF.

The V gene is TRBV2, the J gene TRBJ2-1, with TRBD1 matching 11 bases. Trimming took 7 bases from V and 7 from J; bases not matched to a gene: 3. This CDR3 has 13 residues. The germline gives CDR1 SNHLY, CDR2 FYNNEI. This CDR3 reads CASTGQGANEQFF. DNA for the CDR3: TGTGCCAGCACCGGACAGGGGGCGAATGAGCAGTTCTTC.

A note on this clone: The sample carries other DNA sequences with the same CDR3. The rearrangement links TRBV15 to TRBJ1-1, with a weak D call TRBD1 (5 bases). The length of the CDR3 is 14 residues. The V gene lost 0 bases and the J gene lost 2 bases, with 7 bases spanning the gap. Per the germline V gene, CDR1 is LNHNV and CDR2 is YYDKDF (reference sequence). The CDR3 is CATSRDRGNTEAFF. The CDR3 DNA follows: TGTGCCACCAGCAGAGATAGGGGAAACACTGAAGCTTTCTTT.